A selection of T cell receptor beta chains follows, all from one sample in a study of CD8+CD57+ T cells in acquired aplastic anemia. TCRdb reprocessed the reads via MiXCR and lists one record per CDR3 protein. The profile shows 95,000 to 120,000 distinct CDR3 sequences, around half of them singletons. Material for sequencing was sorted CD4+, CD8+, or CD8+CD57+ T cells (not recorded which) from PBMCs. These receptors were obtained from a human donor in good health, serving as a control. Both conserved end residues are part of each CDR3.

TRBV2	TRBJ1-2	15	CASSESWRGTIGYTF
TRBV25-1	TRBJ1-1	12	CASSGQNTEAFF
TRBV29-1	TRBJ1-2	15	CSVGGEGQLNYGYTF
TRBV6-2/TRBV6-3	TRBJ2-5	12	CASSYPSETQYF
TRBV4-1	TRBJ2-3	15	CASSLGGGDTDTQYF
TRBV29-1	TRBJ2-5	14	CSVEGTGFQETQYF
TRBV2	TRBJ2-7	13	CASSNAIAYEQYF
TRBV15	TRBJ1-2	22	CATSSEMGQGARWPTINYGYTF
TRBV5-1	TRBJ2-7	14	CASSLVQGAYEQYF
TRBV19	TRBJ2-7	13	CASRGLLDYEQYF
TRBV12-3/TRBV12-4	TRBJ2-7	12	CASSFTGDEQYF
TRBV25-1	TRBJ1-2	13	CASSDGTTQSYTF
TRBV25-1	TRBJ2-2	18	CASSESSSGTGNTGELFF
TRBV2	TRBJ2-7	14	CASKTPGQNYEQYF
TRBV15	TRBJ2-7	13	CATSRERGGGQYF
TRBV7-9	TRBJ2-3	15	CASSLAGRKTDTQYF
TRBV20-1	TRBJ2-7	15	CSARDRSGNLDEQYF
TRBV4-3	TRBJ2-1	15	CASSQLQGARNEQFF
TRBV2	TRBJ1-4	16	CASSDGLNSYNEKLFF
TRBV6-1	TRBJ1-2	13	CASKSSLYYGYTF
TRBV7-3	TRBJ1-3	15	CASSQLTGGGNTIYF
TRBV10-2	TRBJ2-7	15	CASSFAWDYSYEQYF
TRBV15	TRBJ2-7	14	CATSEAGILYEQYF
TRBV19	TRBJ1-6	13	CASTRQDGSPLHF
TRBV25-1	TRBJ1-1	14	CASSDTSSNTEAFF
TRBV27	TRBJ2-7	13	CASSPGQGGEQYF
TRBV3-1	TRBJ1-5	19	CASSQDSPNRPAHNQPQHF
TRBV10-3	TRBJ2-7	15	CAISESILRGNEQYF
TRBV25-1	TRBJ1-5	13	CASSNTGFQPQHF
TRBV24-1	TRBJ2-1	13	CATSDYGGNEQFF
TRBV2	TRBJ2-5	10	CASSGTTQYF
TRBV11-1	TRBJ2-7	16	CASSLAGAGISYEQYF
TRBV20-1	TRBJ2-3	14	CSARPGGSTDTQYF
TRBV7-2	TRBJ2-2	16	CASSLAGGTNTGELFF
TRBV5-1	TRBJ2-2	18	CASSSIITSGRSGGELFF
TRBV25-1	TRBJ1-2	14	CASRPGQPAYGYTF
TRBV7-9	TRBJ2-5	15	CASSLSGGVPETQYF
TRBV7-2	TRBJ2-7	14	CASKSDRVNYEQYF
TRBV27	TRBJ2-7	12	CASSFPGNEQYF